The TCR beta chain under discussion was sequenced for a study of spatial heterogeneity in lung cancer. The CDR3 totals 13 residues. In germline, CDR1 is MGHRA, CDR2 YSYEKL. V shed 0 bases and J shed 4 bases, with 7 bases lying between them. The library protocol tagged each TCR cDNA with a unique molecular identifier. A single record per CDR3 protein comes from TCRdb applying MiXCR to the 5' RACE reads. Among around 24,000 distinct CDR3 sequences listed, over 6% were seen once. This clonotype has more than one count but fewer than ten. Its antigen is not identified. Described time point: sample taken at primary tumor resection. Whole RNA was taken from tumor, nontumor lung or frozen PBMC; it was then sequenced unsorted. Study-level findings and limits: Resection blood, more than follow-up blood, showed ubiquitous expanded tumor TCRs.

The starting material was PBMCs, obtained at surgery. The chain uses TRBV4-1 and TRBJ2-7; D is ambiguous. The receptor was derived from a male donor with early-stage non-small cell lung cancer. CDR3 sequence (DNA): TGCGCCAGCAGCCAAGATCCCGAATACGAGCAGTACTTC. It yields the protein CASSQDPEYEQYF.